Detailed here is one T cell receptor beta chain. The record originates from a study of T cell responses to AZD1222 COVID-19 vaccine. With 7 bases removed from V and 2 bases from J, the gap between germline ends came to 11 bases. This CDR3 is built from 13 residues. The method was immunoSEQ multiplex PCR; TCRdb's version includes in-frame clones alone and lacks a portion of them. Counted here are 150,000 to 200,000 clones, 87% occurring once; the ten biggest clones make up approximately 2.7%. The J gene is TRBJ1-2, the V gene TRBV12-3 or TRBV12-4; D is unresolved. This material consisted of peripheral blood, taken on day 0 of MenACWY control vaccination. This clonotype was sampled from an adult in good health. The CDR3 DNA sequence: TGTGCCAGCACCTCGACTGAAAACTATGGCTACACCTTC. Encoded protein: CASTSTENYGYTF.